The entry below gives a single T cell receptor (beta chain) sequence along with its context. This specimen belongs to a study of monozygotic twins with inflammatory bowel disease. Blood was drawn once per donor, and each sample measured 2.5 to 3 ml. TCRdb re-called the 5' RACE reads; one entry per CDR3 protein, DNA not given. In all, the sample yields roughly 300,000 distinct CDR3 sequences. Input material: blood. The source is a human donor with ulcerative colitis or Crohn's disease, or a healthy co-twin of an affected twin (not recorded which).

CDR3 region: CASSDREGSAGNTIYF. The gene calls are TRBV9 and TRBJ1-3. The CDR3 is 16 amino acids. Germline V CDR1 and CDR2: SGDLS, YYNGEE.